The 26 T cell receptor beta chains below come from one sample, sequenced in a study of shared clonotypes between healthy human individuals. Assay: immunoSEQ multiplex PCR; the TCRdb copy retains only in-frame clones and omits some. The top ten clones hold 0.35% to 0.5% of a sample with about 2.3 million clones, roughly 93% of them seen once. Sequenced input: naive CD4+ T cells from PBMCs. Regarding subset: CD45RA+ positively selected. Source of these receptors: a man younger than 35 in good health. Some clones in this sample may be carry-over from other donors' samples.

The chain joins TRBV6-6 to TRBJ2-7, with D perhaps being TRBD1 or TRBD2 (5 bases each). V shed 5 bases and J shed 6 bases, with 11 bases lying between them. Germline V gives CDR1 MNHNY, CDR2 SVGAGI (reference sequence). The CDR3 extends over 12 amino acids. The CDR3 is CASSGERGEQYF. CDR3 DNA: TGTGCCAGCAGTGGCGAGAGGGGCGAGCAGTACTTC.

This rearrangement joins TRBV6-1 to TRBJ1-1; 9 bases fit TRBD1. The germline CDR1 and CDR2 sequences are MNHNS and SASEGT. V was clipped by 3 bases and J by 5 bases; unmatched bases: 7. This CDR3 region has 15 residues. In DNA, the CDR3 is TGTGCCAGCAGTGAGGGAACAGGGGGCTGGACTGAAGCTTTCTTT. Its translation is CASSEGTGGWTEAFF.

The chain combines TRBV28 with TRBJ1-5; a possible D gene is TRBD1 (6 bases). Germline V gives CDR1 MDHEN, CDR2 SYDVKM. Trimming stripped 4 bases from V and 3 bases from J, with 13 bases between. The CDR3 spans 15 residues. In DNA, the CDR3 is TGTGCCAGCAGTTACAGGGATAGGCACAATCAGCCCCAGCATTTT. Translating it yields CASSYRDRHNQPQHF.

Regarding this clone: Other DNA sequences in this sample translate to the same CDR3. The V gene is TRBV5-4, the J gene TRBJ2-5; no clear D gene. This CDR3 spans 13 amino acids. Germline CDR1 SGHNT, CDR2 YYREEE (reference sequence). V lost 4 bases and J 1 base, leaving 8 bases between the germline ends. The CDR3 spells CASSLGPQETQYF. The CDR3 nucleotides read TGTGCCAGCAGCCTCGGGCCCCAAGAGACCCAGTACTTC.

Regarding this clone: Other DNA sequences in this specimen translate into the identical CDR3. The chain recombines TRBV9 with TRBJ2-7; weak D call: TRBD2 (6 bases). Germline loops: CDR1 SGDLS, CDR2 YYNGEE. The ends were cut back, 0 bases at V and 3 bases at J, with 10 bases in the middle. There are 14 residues in the CDR3. The CDR3 sequence: CASSVGLASYEQYF. CDR3 nucleotides: TGTGCCAGCAGCGTAGGTCTAGCGAGCTACGAGCAGTACTTC.

The chain links TRBV7-2 to TRBJ1-1; D is possibly TRBD1 (6 bases). CDR1 SGHTA and CDR2 FQGNSA come from the germline V gene. V was shortened by 5 bases and J by 5 bases, with 21 bases between the two germline ends. The CDR3 runs to 16 residues. The CDR3 sequence is CASSPNRRGGRTEAFF. CDR3 DNA: TGTGCCAGCAGCCCAAATCGGCGAGGGGGAAGGACTGAAGCTTTCTTT.

The genes are TRBV28 and TRBJ1-2; TRBD1 matches at 7 bases. Trimming at V came to 5 bases and at J to 7 bases, leaving 4 bases not matched to a gene. This CDR3 comprises 12 residues. Germline V lookup: CDR1 MDHEN, CDR2 SYDVKM. For the CDR3, the DNA is TGTGCCAGCAGTGCGACAGGGTTTGGCTACACCTTC. This encodes CASSATGFGYTF.

CDR3 sequence (DNA): TGTGCCAGCAGCTTGCAAAGGGTGTTGGGACTTCACGAAGCTTTCTTT. Translating gives CASSLQRVLGLHEAFF. The chain links TRBV5-6 to TRBJ1-1; TRBD1 might be the D (5 bases). This CDR3 comprises 16 residues. The germline gives CDR1 SGHDT, CDR2 YYEEEE. V dropped 1 base and J dropped 8 bases, with 21 bases sitting between them.

The chain uses TRBV7-3 and TRBJ2-1; unclear D gene. The germline CDR1 and CDR2 sequences are SGHTA and FQGTGA. The CDR3 totals 15 residues. Trimming stripped 5 bases from V and 0 bases from J, with 11 bases between. The CDR3, as DNA: TGTGCCAGCAGCCCAAGCCAAAGCTCCTACAATGAGCAGTTCTTC. Protein product: CASSPSQSSYNEQFF.

In its sample, this clone was seen once. The rearrangement links TRBV5-1 to TRBJ1-1; 7 bases align to TRBD1. Germline values: CDR1 SGHRS, CDR2 YFSETQ. V gave up 6 bases and J gave up 4 bases; unmatched junction bases: 12. The CDR3 totals 15 residues. CDR3 sequence reads: CASTLTGAEGTEAFF. CDR3 bases: TGCGCCAGCACCTTAACAGGGGCGGAGGGCACTGAAGCTTTCTTT.

The chain joins TRBV27 to TRBJ2-2; 12 nucleotides match TRBD2. Germline-derived CDR1 and CDR2 are MNHEY and SMNVEV (reference sequence). This CDR3 spans 17 amino acids. V dropped 10 bases and J dropped 1; count of bases not matched to a gene: 10. CDR3 loop: CATRTSGKGGNTGELFF. In DNA, the CDR3 is TGTGCCACAAGGACTAGCGGGAAAGGGGGGAACACCGGGGAGCTGTTTTTT.

Only a few counts were recorded for this clone. Other DNA sequences in the sample encode the same CDR3. The CDR3 region has the DNA TGCGCCAGCAGCTTGGGGAGCGCAGATACGCAGTATTTT. It is translated as CASSLGSADTQYF. The chain combines TRBV5-1 with TRBJ2-3; D is undetermined. Germline-derived CDR1 and CDR2 are SGHRS and YFSETQ. CDR3 length: 13 residues. V was pared by 0 bases and J by 4 bases, with 6 bases between.

This clone was recorded once. Other DNA sequences within the sample encode an identical CDR3. The rearrangement uses TRBV10-3 and TRBJ2-7, with D maybe TRBD2 (6 bases). The CDR3 is made up of 14 amino acids. The germline gives CDR1 ENHRY, CDR2 SYGVKD. Trimming stripped 0 bases from V and 1 base from J, with 7 bases between. This CDR3 is CAISESGGSYEQYF. The DNA for the CDR3 is TGTGCCATCAGTGAGTCTGGAGGGTCCTACGAGCAGTACTTC.

The chain uses TRBV5-5 and TRBJ1-2, with 9 bases identical to TRBD1. V was clipped by 7 bases and J by 2 bases; unmatched bases: 6. Germline lookup yields CDR1 SGHKS and CDR2 YYEKEE (reference sequence). The CDR3 runs 14 residues. The DNA for the CDR3 is TGTGCCAGCGGAAAAGGACAGGGGAACTATGGCTACACCTTC. The encoded protein is CASGKGQGNYGYTF.

This sequence joins TRBV5-1 and TRBJ2-1; D unresolved. The CDR3 runs to 16 residues. Germline CDR1 reads SGHRS; CDR2 reads YFSETQ. V lost 4 bases to trimming and J lost 0 bases, with 14 bases between them. The CDR3 protein is CASSNGPIVSYNEQFF. CDR3 bases: TGCGCCAGCAGCAACGGACCGATCGTCTCCTACAATGAGCAGTTCTTC.

The J gene is TRBJ2-3, the V gene TRBV29-1; D call uncertain. The CDR3 contains 11 residues. V lost 5 bases to trimming and J lost 8 bases, with 11 bases between them. Germline V gene sequence: CDR1 SQVTM, CDR2 ANQGSEA. For the CDR3, the DNA is TGCAGCGTTTACGAGCCGGTTACGCAGTATTTT. It yields the protein CSVYEPVTQYF.

This clone occurred once. The chain couples TRBV2 to TRBJ2-6, with 12 bases fitting TRBD2. Germline CDR1 reads SNHLY; CDR2 reads FYNNEI. The CDR3 has 18 amino acids. Losses at the gene ends were 7 bases for V and 0 bases for J; bases not matched to a gene: 7. CDR3 nucleotides: TGTGCCAGCAAACCGGGACTAGCGGGTTTCTCTGGGGCCAACGTCCTGACTTTC. As protein: CASKPGLAGFSGANVLTF.

The chain employs TRBV30 and TRBJ2-5; 8 positions match TRBD2. The V and J ends lost 2 bases and 5 bases, in that order; junction bases with no gene match: 4. CDR1 GTSNPN and CDR2 SVGIG come from the germline V gene (reference sequence). The CDR3 extends over 13 amino acids. In nucleotides, the CDR3 is TGTGCCTGGAGTCCCCGGGGGGGTGAGACCCAGTACTTC. It specifies CAWSPRGGETQYF.

The J gene is TRBJ2-1, the V gene TRBV9, with a tentative D call TRBD2 (5 bases). There are 17 residues in the CDR3. Germline V gene sequence: CDR1 SGDLS, CDR2 YYNGEE. The ends were cut back, 4 bases at V and 4 bases at J, with 21 bases in the middle. The chain's CDR3 is CASSPTGRVDQYNEQFF. The CDR3, as DNA: TGTGCCAGCAGCCCAACCGGGCGGGTAGACCAATACAATGAGCAGTTCTTC.

The chain combines TRBV7-9 with TRBJ2-5; D assignment may be TRBD1 or TRBD2 (6 bases each). This CDR3 is built from 15 residues. CDR1 and CDR2 from the germline V gene are SEHNR and FQNEAQ (reference sequence). V was clipped by 2 bases and J by 5 bases, with 15 bases between them. The CDR3 DNA sequence: TGTGCCAGCAGCTTACTGGGGGGCGTTGGGGAGACCCAGTACTTC. Its protein product is CASSLLGGVGETQYF.

V gene TRBV27 combines with J gene TRBJ2-5; the D gene is possibly TRBD1 (5 bases). CDR3 size: 13 residues. V shed 8 bases and J shed 5 bases, with 15 bases lying between them. The V gene's germline CDR1 is MNHEY and CDR2 SMNVEV (reference sequence). In DNA form, the CDR3 reads TGTGCCAGCGGCAAAAGGGGCGTCGAGACCCAGTACTTC. This encodes CASGKRGVETQYF.

The chain recombines TRBV6-5 with TRBJ1-1, with TRBD1 as a possible D gene (6 bases). CDR1 is MNHEY, CDR2 SVGAGI, per germline. The CDR3 sequence is 13 residues long. V shed 7 bases and J shed 9 bases, with 18 bases lying between them. The CDR3 DNA sequence: TGTGCCAGCACTCAGGGGCGGGGGTCGAAAGCTTTCTTT. As protein: CASTQGRGSKAFF.

The chain recombines TRBV6-1 with TRBJ1-4, with a possible D match to TRBD1 (5 bases). Germline V gene lookup returns CDR1 MNHNS and CDR2 SASEGT. The CDR3 is made up of 15 amino acids. V was pared by 1 base and J by 8 bases, with 14 bases between. In nucleotides, the CDR3 is TGTGCCAGCAGTGAAGTAACGGCAGGGAAAGAAAAACTGTTTTTT. Translation: CASSEVTAGKEKLFF.

On this clone itself: Other DNA sequences from this sample encode an identical CDR3 as well. This chain connects TRBV5-5 to TRBJ2-7; D not certain. Germline CDR1 SGHKS, CDR2 YYEKEE (reference sequence). This CDR3 spans 12 amino acids. V was shortened by 0 bases and J by 3 bases, with 4 bases between the two germline ends. CDR3 coding DNA: TGTGCCAGCAGCTTGGGTGTCTACGAGCAGTACTTC. Encoded protein: CASSLGVYEQYF.

The V and J genes are TRBV5-6 and TRBJ2-3, with 7 bases matching TRBD2. This CDR3 spans 17 amino acids. J was trimmed by 2 bases and V by 0 bases; bases with no gene match: 9. Germline V gene sequence: CDR1 SGHDT, CDR2 YYEEEE. The CDR3 bases are TGTGCCAGCAGCTTGGTAGCGGGCGGAGGGCCCACAGATACGCAGTATTTT. It encodes CASSLVAGGGPTDTQYF.

V is TRBV10-3 and J is TRBJ2-7; TRBD1 matches at 9 bases. The CDR3 loop spans 16 amino acids. Germline trimming cut 2 bases from V and 2 bases from J; bases unmatched to any gene: 7. Germline lookup yields CDR1 ENHRY and CDR2 SYGVKD. The CDR3 DNA sequence: TGTGCCATCAGTGAGGCCCCAGGGACAGGGACCTACGAGCAGTACTTC. This gives the protein CAISEAPGTGTYEQYF.